The rows below give T cell receptor beta chains drawn from one sample of a study of CD8 T cells in ankylosing spondylitis. Via MiXCR, TCRdb re-called the 5' RACE reads, giving one row per CDR3 protein. Found here are approximately 440,000 distinct CDR3 sequences, roughly 18% of them singletons; the top ten hold 0.95% to 1.1%. Sequencing was performed on blood, either unsorted or a sorted T cell fraction (not recorded which). The receptors derive from a male donor with ankylosing spondylitis. The CDR3 runs from the conserved cysteine through the conserved F or W. Fields, in order: CDR3 protein, CDR3 DNA, CDR3 length, D gene, J gene, V gene, clone size. D genes are given only for firm matches. The size field is filled for only some rows; it gives once, few, many or a size class.

CDR3: CSARWDSTEAFF
DNA: TGCAGTGCTAGATGGGACAGCACTGAAGCTTTCTTT
length: 12
D: TRBD1
J: TRBJ1-1
V: TRBV20-1
size: -

CDR3: CASSSSGRASNNEQFF
DNA: TGTGCCAGTAGTAGTAGCGGGAGGGCCTCCAACAATGAGCAGTTCTTC
length: 16
D: TRBD2
J: TRBJ2-1
V: TRBV19
size: few

CDR3: CASERQAEGAYGYTF
DNA: TGTGCCAGCGAGAGACAGGCTGAGGGGGCCTATGGCTACACCTTC
length: 15
D: TRBD1
J: TRBJ1-2
V: TRBV2
size: -

CDR3: CASSTQKRGSSYNEQFF
DNA: TGTGCCAGCAGTACCCAGAAGCGGGGTAGCTCCTACAATGAGCAGTTCTTC
length: 17
D: TRBD2
J: TRBJ2-1
V: TRBV6-2/TRBV6-3
size: few

CDR3: CASSLKGPQHF
DNA: TGTGCCAGCAGTTTAAAGGGGCCCCAGCATTTT
length: 11
D: -
J: TRBJ1-5
V: TRBV12-3/TRBV12-4
size: few

CDR3: CASSPAGAGLTDTQYF
DNA: TGCGCCAGCAGCCCGGCCGGCGCTGGACTCACAGATACGCAGTATTTT
length: 16
D: -
J: TRBJ2-3
V: TRBV5-1
size: -

CDR3: CASSPGTSSTDTQYF
DNA: TGTGCCAGCAGCCCTGGGACTAGCAGCACAGATACGCAGTATTTT
length: 15
D: TRBD2
J: TRBJ2-3
V: TRBV7-9
size: few

CDR3: CASSSPPGHTEAFF
DNA: TGTGCCAGCAGTTCTCCCCCCGGGCACACTGAAGCTTTCTTT
length: 14
D: -
J: TRBJ1-1
V: TRBV12-3/TRBV12-4
size: -

CDR3: CASSLTSGSLYF
DNA: TGTGCCAGCAGTTTAACTAGCGGGAGTCTGTACTTC
length: 12
D: TRBD2
J: TRBJ2-7
V: TRBV28
size: few

CDR3: CASSQDRGLYGYTF
DNA: TGCGCCAGCAGCCAGGACAGGGGGCTCTATGGCTACACCTTC
length: 14
D: TRBD1
J: TRBJ1-2
V: TRBV4-1
size: many

CDR3: CASSQDWDQPQHF
DNA: TGTGCCAGCAGCCAAGATTGGGATCAGCCCCAGCATTTT
length: 13
D: -
J: TRBJ1-5
V: TRBV3-1
size: few

CDR3: CASSFTLFRRETQYF
DNA: TGTGCCAGCAGCTTCACTTTGTTCCGGAGGGAGACCCAGTACTTC
length: 15
D: -
J: TRBJ2-5
V: TRBV11-3
size: few

CDR3: CASTGVGAANVLTF
DNA: TGCGCCAGCACCGGCGTAGGGGCTGCCAACGTCCTGACTTTC
length: 14
D: -
J: TRBJ2-6
V: TRBV5-1
size: -

CDR3: CASSPGTDEQYF
DNA: TGTGCCAGCAGCCCTGGGACGGACGAGCAGTACTTC
length: 12
D: -
J: TRBJ2-7
V: TRBV12-3/TRBV12-4
size: -

CDR3: CASSPSGGSNEQFF
DNA: TGTGCCAGCAGCCCTTCGGGCGGGAGCAATGAGCAGTTCTTC
length: 14
D: TRBD2
J: TRBJ2-1
V: TRBV11-2
size: once

CDR3: CASRRWEDRNTEAFF
DNA: TGTGCCAGCAGGCGTTGGGAGGATAGGAACACTGAAGCTTTCTTT
length: 15
D: -
J: TRBJ1-1
V: TRBV6-7
size: few

CDR3: CASSYPPSEAERFLRNQPQHF
DNA: TGTGCCAGCAGTTACCCCCCTTCGGAGGCGGAACGGTTCCTCCGTAATCAGCCCCAGCATTTT
length: 21
D: -
J: TRBJ1-5
V: TRBV6-2/TRBV6-3
size: few